This TCR beta chain came from a study of blood T cell repertoires in COVID-19. Unmatched junction bases numbered 7, after V lost 6 bases and J lost 2 bases. The CDR3 extends over 16 amino acids. The germline gives CDR1 MDHEN, CDR2 SYDVKM. Sequencing used immunoSEQ multiplex PCR; TCRdb keeps in-frame clones, though not all of them. The table has some 87,000 clones, about 81% seen once; the top ten hold approximately 13%. The receptor was isolated from a human donor in a cohort sampled during active COVID-19. This chain joins TRBV28 and TRBJ2-5; the match to TRBD1 covers 12 bases. The sample taken for sequencing was peripheral blood. CDR3 nucleotides: TGTGCCAGCAGACGGGACAGGGGGCTACTTCAAGAGACCCAGTACTTC. Its protein is CASRRDRGLLQETQYF.